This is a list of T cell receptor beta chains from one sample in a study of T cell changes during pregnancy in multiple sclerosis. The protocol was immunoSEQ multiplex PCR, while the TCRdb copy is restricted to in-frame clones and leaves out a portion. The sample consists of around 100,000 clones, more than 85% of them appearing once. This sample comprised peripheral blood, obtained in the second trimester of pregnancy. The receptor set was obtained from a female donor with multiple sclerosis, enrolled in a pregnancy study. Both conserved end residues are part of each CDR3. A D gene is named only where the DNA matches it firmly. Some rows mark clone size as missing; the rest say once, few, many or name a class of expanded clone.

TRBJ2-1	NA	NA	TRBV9	TGTGCCAGCAGCGTAGGATCGCTCGCGAAGAATGAGCAGTTCTTC	CASSVGSLAKNEQFF
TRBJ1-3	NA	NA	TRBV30	TGTGCCTGGAGTCGGGACTCAGGGAGTGGAAACACCATATATTTT	CAWSRDSGSGNTIYF
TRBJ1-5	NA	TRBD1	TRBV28	TGTGCCAGCAGTACAGGACAGGGGCCGGCGCCGGTCAGGAATCAGCCCCAGCATTTT	CASSTGQGPAPVRNQPQHF
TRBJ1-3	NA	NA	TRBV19	TGTGCCAGTAGTATATCTACAGACTCTGGAAACACCATATATTTT	CASSISTDSGNTIYF
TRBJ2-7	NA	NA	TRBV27	TGTGCCAGCAGTCTGGGGGCTGGGTTTCCCCGCGAGCAGTACTTC	CASSLGAGFPREQYF
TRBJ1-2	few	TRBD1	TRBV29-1	TGCAGCGTGTCGTCGGGACAGGGGTTGGGCTATGGCTACACCTTC	CSVSSGQGLGYGYTF
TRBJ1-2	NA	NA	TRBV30	TGTGCCTGGACGAGGGAGGGCGATGGCTACACCTTC	CAWTREGDGYTF
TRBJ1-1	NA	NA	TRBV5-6	TGTGCCAGCAGCTCCGCGAGGAATCAGCTAATGAACACTGAAGCTTTCTTT	CASSSARNQLMNTEAFF
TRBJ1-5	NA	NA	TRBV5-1	TGCGCCAGCAGCCCCGGCGGGGGCCAAGATCAGCCCCAGCATTTT	CASSPGGGQDQPQHF
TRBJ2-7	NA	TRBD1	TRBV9	TGTGCCAGCAGCGTGACGGACAGGGGGAGCTCCTACGAGCAGTACTTC	CASSVTDRGSSYEQYF
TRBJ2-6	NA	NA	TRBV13	TGTGCCAGCACGGGGGGCGGGTCTGGGGCCAACGTCCTGACTTTC	CASTGGGSGANVLTF
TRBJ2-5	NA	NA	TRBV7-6	TGTGCCAGCAGCGAACAGGGTACCCAAGAGACCCAGTACTTC	CASSEQGTQETQYF
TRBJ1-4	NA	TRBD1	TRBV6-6	TGTGCCAGCAGCCACAAGGGGGCCACCTTTTTTTTT	CASSHKGATFFF
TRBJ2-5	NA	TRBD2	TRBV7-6	TGTGCCAGCAGCTTGATGGGGGTAGTTTTAACTAGCGGGAGTGCTGAGACCCAGTACTTC	CASSLMGVVLTSGSAETQYF
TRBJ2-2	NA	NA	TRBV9	TGTGCCAGCAGCATCCGACAGACCACCGGGGAGCTGTTTTTT	CASSIRQTTGELFF
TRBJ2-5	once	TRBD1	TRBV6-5	TGTGCCAGCAGCCTCAGGGGGTCAACGGGAGAGACCCAGTACTTC	CASSLRGSTGETQYF
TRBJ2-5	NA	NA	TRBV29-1	TGCAGCGTAATCCAGGACAGCCAAGAGACCCAGTACTTC	CSVIQDSQETQYF
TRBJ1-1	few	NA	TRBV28	TGTGCCAGCTGGGGGGTTGTCACTGAAGCTTTCTTT	CASWGVVTEAFF
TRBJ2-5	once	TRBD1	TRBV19	TGTGCCAGTAGTCTAACGCCGGGACAGGGGGGAGAGACCCAGTACTTC	CASSLTPGQGGETQYF
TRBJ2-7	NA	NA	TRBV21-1	TGTGCCAGCAGCAAAGCAAGGACTGATACCTACGAGCAGTACTTC	CASSKARTDTYEQYF
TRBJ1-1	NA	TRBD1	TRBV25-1	TGTGCCAGCAGTGAATACACAGGGGGCACTGAAGCTTTCTTT	CASSEYTGGTEAFF
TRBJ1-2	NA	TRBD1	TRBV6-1	TGTGCCAGCAGTGAGACAGGGGGCGACTATGGCTACACCTTC	CASSETGGDYGYTF
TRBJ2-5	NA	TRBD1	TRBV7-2	TGTGCCAGCAGCCCCGGACAGGGTAAACCAGAGACCCAGTACTTC	CASSPGQGKPETQYF
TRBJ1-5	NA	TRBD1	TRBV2	TGTGCCAGCAGTGGGACAGGCTCATATAGCAATCAGCCCCAGCATTTT	CASSGTGSYSNQPQHF
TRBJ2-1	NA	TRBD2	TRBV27	TGTGCCAGCAGCTTGGTGAGGACTAGCGGCTACAATGAGCAGTTCTTC	CASSLVRTSGYNEQFF
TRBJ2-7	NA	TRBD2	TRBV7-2	TGTGCCAGCAGCTTAGGAGCGGGATCCCCCTACGAGCAGTACTTC	CASSLGAGSPYEQYF
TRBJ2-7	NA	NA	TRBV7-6	TGTGCCAGCAGCTTGAGCCTAGCGTCCTACGAGCAGTACTTC	CASSLSLASYEQYF
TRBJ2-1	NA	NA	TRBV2	TGTGCCAGCGCGGGCGCGTTGAGCTCCTACAATGAGCAGTTCTTC	CASAGALSSYNEQFF
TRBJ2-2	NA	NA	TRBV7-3	TGTGCCAGCAGCTCCACGGCGATGAGACTAGTTTGGAGGCGGCATAACACCGGGGAGCTGTTTTTT	CASSSTAMRLVWRRHNTGELFF
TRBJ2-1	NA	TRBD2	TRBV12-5	TGTGCTAGTGGTTCCGAGGTGGCGGGAGGGGAGCAGTTCTTC	CASGSEVAGGEQFF
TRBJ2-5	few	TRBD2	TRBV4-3	TGCGCCAGCAGCCCAGGGGTGGTAGCGGGAATTCAGACCCAGTACTTC	CASSPGVVAGIQTQYF
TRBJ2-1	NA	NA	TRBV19	TGTGCCAGTAGTATGGGCCAGAACTCCTACAATGAGCAGTTCTTC	CASSMGQNSYNEQFF
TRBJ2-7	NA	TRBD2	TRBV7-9	TGTGCCGGGGGGGGGAATGGCGAGCAGTACTTC	CAGGGNGEQYF
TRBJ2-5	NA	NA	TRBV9	TGTGCCAGCAGCGTAGCGGTTTACGGGGAAGAGACCCAGTACTTC	CASSVAVYGEETQYF
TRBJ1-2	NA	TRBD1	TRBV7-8	TGTGCCAGCAGCTTAGACAGGGGGCGGAGAGGCTACACCTTC	CASSLDRGRRGYTF
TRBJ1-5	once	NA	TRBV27	TGTGCCAGCAGTTTACCGAATCAGCCCCAGCATTTT	CASSLPNQPQHF
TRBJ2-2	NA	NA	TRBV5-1	TGCGCCAGCAGCTTGGATCTAGCTCTTGTCACCGGGGAGCTGTTTTTT	CASSLDLALVTGELFF
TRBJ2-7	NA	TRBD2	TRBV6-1	TGTGCCAGCAGTGAAGGGGGACTACCTTTGGAGCAGTACTTC	CASSEGGLPLEQYF
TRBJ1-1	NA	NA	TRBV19	TGTGCCAGTAAAATTCAGGGCGGGAACACTGAAGCTTTCTTT	CASKIQGGNTEAFF
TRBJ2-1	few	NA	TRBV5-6	TGTGCCAGCAGCTTACTGGCGGTATACAATGAGCAGTTCTTC	CASSLLAVYNEQFF
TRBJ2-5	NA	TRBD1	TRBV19	TGTGCCAGTAGCCAACCAGGGGGCTTGGAGACCCAGTACTTC	CASSQPGGLETQYF
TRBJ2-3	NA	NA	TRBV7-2	TGTGCCAGCAGCCCTCCTGGGGCCGATACGCAGTATTTT	CASSPPGADTQYF